A single sample is the source of the 23 T cell receptor beta chains below, sequenced in a study of neoadjuvant anti-PD-1 for oral cavity cancer. Method: immunoSEQ multiplex PCR; TCRdb's copy keeps in-frame clones and lacks some. The data show 6,500 to 8,500 clones, about 60% seen once. This specimen consisted of tumor tissue, obtained before nivolumab (anti-PD-1) treatment. The receptors shown here come from a person aged 40 to 85 with oral cavity squamous cell carcinoma.

The gene calls are TRBV6-6 and TRBJ2-7; TRBD2 aligns across 11 bases. The length of the CDR3 is 13 residues. The ends lost 5 bases at V and 7 bases at J; junction bases unmatched: 4. Germline CDR1 MNHNY, CDR2 SVGAGI (reference sequence). The chain's CDR3 is CASSRGLAAEQYF. The CDR3 DNA reads as TGTGCCAGCAGTAGGGGACTAGCGGCTGAGCAGTACTTC.

J is TRBJ1-1 and V is TRBV5-5; 7 positions match TRBD1. Germline V gene data show CDR1 as SGHKS and CDR2 as YYEKEE (reference sequence). The CDR3 runs 14 residues. The V segment lost 4 bases and the J segment 0 bases; nucleotides outside the gene matches: 3. CDR3 loop: CASSAGQMNTEAFF. CDR3 bases: TGTGCCAGCAGCGCGGGACAGATGAACACTGAAGCTTTCTTT. The whole variable domain, remainder taken from reference TRBV5-5 and TRBJ1-1, is DAGVTQSPTHLIKTRGQQVTLRCSPISGHKSVSWYQQVLGQGPQFIFQYYEKEERGRGNFPDRFSARQFPNYSSELNVNALLLGDSALYLCASSAGQMNTEAFFGQGTRLTVV.

The chain couples TRBV15 to TRBJ2-3, with TRBD2 identical over 8 bases. The germline gives CDR1 LNHNV, CDR2 YYDKDF (reference sequence). The CDR3 sequence is 16 residues long. V shed 3 bases, J shed 6 bases, and the junction held 11 bases outside the gene matches. CDR3 protein: CATSRGSSGLDDTQYF. The CDR3 DNA reads TGTGCCACCAGCAGGGGTTCTAGCGGGCTGGATGATACGCAGTATTTT.

The rearrangement uses TRBV18 and TRBJ2-5; D is uncertain. V lost 0 bases and J 1 base, leaving 3 bases between the germline ends. Germline lookup yields CDR1 KGHSH and CDR2 LQKENI. This CDR3 contains 13 residues. CDR3 loop: CASSPPVQETQYF. The CDR3 region has the DNA TGTGCCAGCTCACCACCGGTCCAAGAGACCCAGTACTTC.

This clone was counted once. The rearrangement joins TRBV6-6 to TRBJ1-4, with D possibly matching TRBD1 (6 bases). V lost 7 bases and J 3 bases, leaving 12 bases between the germline ends. The CDR3 contains 14 residues. Germline V lookup: CDR1 MNHNY, CDR2 SVGAGI (reference sequence). The CDR3 DNA is TGTGCCAGCAAGGCGGGACATTCTAATGAAAAACTGTTTTTT. Translating gives CASKAGHSNEKLFF.

The V call is TRBV6-5, the J call TRBJ1-2; 9 bases line up with TRBD1. V dropped 7 bases and J dropped 4; count of bases not matched to a gene: 7. Per germline, CDR1 MNHEY and CDR2 SVGAGI. The length of the CDR3 is 14 residues. CDR3 sequence reads: CASTVRQGVYGYTF. The CDR3 nucleotides read TGTGCCAGCACCGTTCGACAGGGGGTCTATGGCTACACCTTC.

This chain joins TRBV2 and TRBJ1-1; D gene unclear. Trimming shortened V by 3 bases and J by 2 bases, and 10 bases separated the two germline ends. The CDR3 loop spans 14 amino acids. CDR1 is SNHLY, CDR2 FYNNEI, per germline. The CDR3 protein is CASSERGSNTEAFF. CDR3 DNA: TGTGCCAGCAGTGAGAGAGGGAGTAACACTGAAGCTTTCTTT.

The table lists this clone with a few counts. The V call is TRBV7-9, the J call TRBJ1-5, with D uncertain. The length of the CDR3 is 14 residues. Germline V gene lookup returns CDR1 SEHNR and CDR2 FQNEAQ (reference sequence). Deletions cut 1 base from V and 7 bases from J, with 11 bases between. The CDR3 loop is CASSLEVPGQPQHF. DNA for the CDR3: TGTGCCAGCAGCTTAGAGGTACCGGGACAGCCCCAGCATTTT. The full variable domain, rest sourced from reference TRBV7-9 and TRBJ1-5, is DTGVSQNPRHKITKRGQNVTFRCDPISEHNRLYWYRQTLGQGPEFLTYFQNEAQLEKSRLLSDRFSAERPKGSFSTLEIQRTEQGDSAMYLCASSLEVPGQPQHFGDGTRLSIL.

This clone is medium-sized (0.01 to 0.1%) in the sample. The rearrangement uses TRBV28 and TRBJ2-7; D remains ambiguous. CDR1 is MDHEN, CDR2 SYDVKM, per germline. The CDR3 is 12 amino acids. Trimming removed 4 bases from V and 3 bases from J, with 7 bases in between. In DNA form, the CDR3 reads TGTGCCAGCAGTTCGCACCTCTACGAGCAGTACTTC. Translated: CASSSHLYEQYF.

V and J are TRBV19 and TRBJ1-5; D gene uncertain. The CDR3 contains 17 residues. CDR1 and CDR2 (germline): LNHDA, SQIVND (reference sequence). V lost 1 base and J 2 bases, leaving 15 bases between the germline ends. CDR3 in amino acids: CASSIVSVPVGNQPQHF. DNA for the CDR3: TGTGCCAGTAGTATAGTCTCGGTTCCGGTGGGCAATCAGCCCCAGCATTTT.

The genes are TRBV5-6 and TRBJ1-6; no clear D. The length of the CDR3 is 16 residues. Germline V lookup: CDR1 SGHDT, CDR2 YYEEEE. V was cut by 0 bases and J by 6 bases, with 13 bases left in between. The CDR3 protein is CASSLDPAAANSPLHF. DNA for the CDR3: TGTGCCAGCAGCTTGGATCCGGCAGCAGCTAATTCACCCCTCCACTTT.

The chain is built from TRBV18 and TRBJ2-5; tentatively, D is TRBD1 or TRBD2 (5 bases each). The CDR3 length is 14 residues. Germline assignment: CDR1 KGHSH and CDR2 LQKENI. The V end was cut by 3 bases, the J end by 6 bases, with 14 bases between. This CDR3 reads CASSPGPGMKTQYF. For the CDR3, the DNA is TGTGCCAGCTCACCGGGACCCGGCATGAAGACCCAGTACTTC.

This clone showed up just a few times. The chain is built from TRBV5-1 and TRBJ2-7; TRBD2 agrees at 10 bases. CDR1 SGHRS and CDR2 YFSETQ come from the germline V gene. CDR3 length: 14 residues. V was pared by 4 bases and J by 6 bases, with 7 bases of the junction left unmatched. This CDR3 reads CASSMSGRAAEQYF. Written as DNA, the CDR3 is TGCGCCAGCAGCATGAGCGGGAGGGCGGCCGAGCAGTACTTC.

The chain uses TRBV6-6 and TRBJ2-7; a weak D match, TRBD1 (6 bases). This CDR3 comprises 13 residues. The germline gives CDR1 MNHNY, CDR2 SVGAGI (reference sequence). V lost 6 bases and J lost 5, with 14 bases in between. In DNA form, the CDR3 reads TGTGCCAGCAGGTTCGGAACAGGGAACGAGCAGTACTTC. Protein: CASRFGTGNEQYF.

The chain has TRBV6-6 and TRBJ2-3; 14 bases line up with TRBD2. J gave up 5 bases and V 6 bases, and 4 bases lay outside the gene matches. The CDR3 is 15 amino acids. Germline CDR1 and CDR2: MNHNY and SVGAGI (reference sequence). The CDR3 region is CASSSGLAGGDTQYF. The CDR3, as DNA: TGTGCCAGCAGCTCCGGACTAGCGGGAGGAGATACGCAGTATTTT.

J is TRBJ1-1 and V is TRBV6-5; D is ambiguous. Trimming pared 8 bases from V and 4 bases from J, leaving 5 bases between. Germline V gene sequence: CDR1 MNHEY, CDR2 SVGAGI. The CDR3 runs to 10 residues. The CDR3 DNA sequence: TGTGCCAGCGAGGGCACTGAAGCTTTCTTT. Translating it yields CASEGTEAFF.

V usage is TRBV6-1 and J usage is TRBJ1-5; D is uncertain. Trimming removed 8 bases at V and 5 bases at J, with 10 bases between. Germline V CDR1 and CDR2: MNHNS, SASEGT. CDR3 length: 12 residues. This CDR3 is CASGPDYQPQHF. In nucleotides, the CDR3 is TGTGCCAGCGGCCCAGATTATCAGCCCCAGCATTTT.

This clone was observed a handful of times. The genes are TRBV7-9 and TRBJ1-2; D is uncertain. The CDR3 sequence is 12 residues long. Germline CDR1 and CDR2: SEHNR and FQNEAQ (reference sequence). Trimming left V 2 bases short and J 5 bases short, with 6 bases between. The CDR3, as DNA: TGTGCCAGCAGCTTAAATGGATATGGCTACACCTTC. It is translated as CASSLNGYGYTF. The full variable domain, completed using reference TRBV7-9 and TRBJ1-2, is DTGVSQNPRHKITKRGQNVTFRCDPISEHNRLYWYRQTLGQGPEFLTYFQNEAQLEKSRLLSDRFSAERPKGSFSTLEIQRTEQGDSAMYLCASSLNGYGYTFGSGTRLTVV.

To note about this clone: Relative to the germline gene, one junction end is altered; a read error may explain this. The V and J genes are TRBV7-7 and TRBJ2-7; 7 bases fit TRBD1. CDR1 is SSHAT and CDR2 is FNYEAQ in the germline V gene (reference sequence). The CDR3 is made up of 20 amino acids. The CDR3 loop is CASSLGDLSQRTGCNYEQYF. CDR3 DNA sequence: TGTGCTAGCAGCTTAGGCGATCTGTCGCAGCGGACAGGTTGTAACTACGAGCAGTACTTC.

This chain uses TRBV6-5 with TRBJ2-7; 7 nucleotides agree with TRBD2. The germline CDR1 and CDR2 sequences are MNHEY and SVGAGI. V was clipped by 5 bases and J by 3 bases; unmatched bases: 4. CDR3 length: 13 amino acids. In nucleotides, the CDR3 is TGTGCCAGCAGTCCAGGACTAGTCTACGAGCAGTACTTC. Protein sequence: CASSPGLVYEQYF.

In this sample, this clone turned up once. The chain joins TRBV6-5 to TRBJ2-3; TRBD2 might be the D (6 bases). The CDR3 is 11 amino acids. V lost 6 bases and J 8 bases, leaving 9 bases between the germline ends. CDR1 is MNHEY and CDR2 is SVGAGI in the germline V gene. The CDR3 DNA reads as TGTGCCAGCAGCCTGGGGGGTACGCAGTATTTT. It translates to CASSLGGTQYF.

This clone was observed a handful of times. CDR3 DNA: TGTGCTAGTGGTTTCGCAAACCAAGAGACCCAGTACTTC. It translates to CASGFANQETQYF. The chain has TRBV12-5 and TRBJ2-5; D gene uncertain. This CDR3 region has 13 residues. Germline CDR1 is LGHNT and CDR2 is FRNRAP. With 3 bases removed from V and 0 bases from J, the gap between germline ends came to 5 bases. Looking up the rest from reference TRBV12-5 and TRBJ2-5 gives the full variable domain: DARVTQTPRHKVTEMGQEVTMRCQPILGHNTVFWYRQTMMQGLELLAYFRNRAPLDDSGMPKDRFSAEMPDATLATLKIQPSEPRDSAVYFCASGFANQETQYFGPGTRLLVL.

This clone was recorded once. The chain couples TRBV6-1 to TRBJ2-1; 13 positions match TRBD2. V was pared by 4 bases and J by 9 bases, with 6 bases of the junction left unmatched. The CDR3 spans 15 residues. CDR1 and CDR2 from the germline V gene are MNHNS and SASEGT. In DNA form, the CDR3 reads TGTGCCAGCAGTGGTTGGACTAGCGGGGGTAGTGAGCAGTTCTTC. This translates into CASSGWTSGGSEQFF.